This T cell receptor beta chain stems from a study of cytomegalovirus exposure and HLA in healthy donors (dated by TCRdb to the late 2010s). Regarding the research as a whole: An earlier analysis of some 600 of the donors reported under 300 Gb of sequence data and approximately 120 million unique TCR beta sequences obtained from about 170 million T cells. An early release covering some 640 HLA-typed donors comprised around 300 gigabases of sequencing data and around 80 million unique TCR sequences. Of the roughly 400 genotyped donors, 75% to 85% were placed in the genetic ancestry cluster associated with self-reported Caucasian donors. The aim of the study was to test whether cataloging public T cell receptors could identify signatures of past pathogen exposure. The T cell repertoires of some 670 subjects were profiled by immunosequencing and related to cytomegalovirus serostatus. A separate validation cohort of approximately 120 different subjects was used in addition to the 666-subject first cohort. High-throughput TCR immunosequencing, statistical association of individual TCRs with disease status, and machine learning were combined to predict cytomegalovirus infection status. A later analysis re-analyzed previously published TCR beta repertoires from 666 donors and added high-resolution HLA genotyping to study TCR occurrence patterns. Rather than using new phenotypic data, the later analysis identified candidate immune exposures from TCR beta sequences and from how often those sequences occurred across donors. To decide whether each TCR beta V gene segment behaved as functional or pseudogenic, an earlier analysis of some 600 of the donors relied on high-throughput TCR beta sequencing. Alongside the repertoire data, information on donor age, sex, ethnicity and CMV serostatus was compiled. In a later genetic analysis, genome-wide SNP genotypes for about three fifths of the roughly 670 donors were used, and that subset was treated as a discovery cohort. Every discovery cohort repertoire had been produced on one sequencing platform. HLA typing included class I and class II loci at four-digit resolution. Typing coverage differed by locus: A, B, C, DRB1 and DQB1 were typed in roughly 620-630 donors, DQA1 in 522, DPA1 in some 600, and DPB1 in roughly 450. Several DR-DQ haplotypes were treated as single units for association and clustering because of strong linkage in the cohort. Among roughly 400 genotyped donors of the cohort, an average of approximately 230,000 unique TCR beta nucleotide sequences were sequenced per donor, around 18% of them non-productive.

The full study reports these points: In this cohort, only TCR beta chains were sequenced, and detectable features were limited by the absence of alpha or paired-chain data. Some IMGT-functional V segments, including TRBV6-2 and TRBV6-3, could not be told apart with the 87-base-pair reads, so those segments were excluded. A later genetic analysis reported fewer N-insertions in productive TCRs among donors in an Asian-associated ancestry cluster than the roughly 700-donor mean. The authors suggested that the approach could potentially be extended to other disease states and immunological phenotypes. Across donors, most TCR sequences were observed very rarely, whereas some public TCRs were present in many individuals. Correlated functional status among segregating V segments might reflect linkage disequilibrium, but an unknown experimental factor could not be ruled out. A later analysis associated 16,951 TCR beta sequences with specific HLA alleles at a false discovery rate of 0.05. A later analysis reported that several top co-occurrence clusters appeared linked to parvovirus B19, influenza, CMV and Epstein-Barr virus. CMV serostatus was the only immune exposure information available for the cohort. Because counts were too low, around 18 rarely observed V segments, including chromosome 9 orphons, were left out of the earlier analysis of about 620 of the donors. A total of roughly 160 TCR beta chains were listed by the study as associated with cytomegalovirus. Broadly in line with IMGT annotations, most TCR beta V segments showed up in productive rearrangements about 90% or about 30% of the time in an earlier analysis of 450 to 750 of the donors. V-gene and J-gene trimming of TCR beta chains was associated with a missense DCLRE1C variant in a later genetic analysis, and the association was replicated in an independent cohort. Because HLA typing was missing for some donors at each locus, association tests included only the typed subset. The classifier was reported to diagnose cytomegalovirus status with high specificity and sensitivity in both the original and validation cohorts. Compared with equally common non-associated chains, HLA-associated TCR beta chains in a later analysis were more clonally expanded and had lower generation probabilities. In a later analysis, most CMV-associated TCR beta chains were found to appear HLA-restricted, with HLA associations seemingly driven largely by CMV exposure. Sequencing depth was assumed to be roughly uniform across donors in the presence/absence analyses, though that assumption may not hold. The sequencing pipeline was judged likely to have produced a cluster of highly shared sequence variants as a technical artifact. A further reported finding was that TCR beta sequences accurately predicted the HLA-A and HLA-B alleles for most subjects in the first cohort. In vitro tests confirmed that a few of the cytomegalovirus-associated TCR beta chains recognize cytomegalovirus antigens. A later analysis found that TCR association rates varied across HLA loci, with DRB1 alleles showing the most associated TCRs and HLA-C alleles the fewest. Strong co-occurrence of HLA alleles, especially DR and DQ, made assigning TCR associations to individual alleles difficult.

The germline V gene gives CDR1 as SGHRS and CDR2 as YFSETQ. The germline ends are 11 bases apart after V is trimmed by 5 bases and J by 0 bases. From its cysteine to its phenylalanine, the CDR3 spans 14 amino acids. Left in the record is the CDR3 DNA by itself, 42 bases read in frame from the first base. The cohort was made up of 500 to 850 healthy bone marrow donors. At the time of sampling, every cohort member was nominally healthy, though immune exposures that went unrecorded were likely present. The donor was CMV seronegative and was included in the group of approximately 350 seronegative cohort members. Every donor gave a peripheral blood sample, and the peripheral blood mononuclear cells from that sample were used for TCR beta sequencing. Genomic DNA extraction from the blood cell samples was performed with the Qiagen DNeasy Blood Extraction Kit. Library preparation was by the immunoSEQ multiplex PCR assay. For the multiplex PCR, a mixture combining 60 forward primers for TCR Vbeta segments and 13 reverse primers for TCR Jbeta segments was used. The CDR3 region of rearranged TCR beta genes was amplified from genomic DNA by a multiplex PCR assay. The amplified TCR beta libraries were sequenced on the Illumina HiSeq System as 87-base-pair reads. The original methods were these. Across the 670 or so repertoires, a later analysis counted 60 million to 90 million unique TCR beta chains, approximately 12 million of which were shared by at least two donors. A nearest-neighbor algorithm error-corrected the raw reads and collapsed the reads into unique sequences, merging closely related sequences to remove PCR and sequencing errors. Alignment of CDR3 sequences to IMGT reference sequences was used to assign V, D and J gene segments. For a sequence to be retained, at least a six-nucleotide match to both a V gene segment and a J gene segment was required. Rearrangements were called productive when the CDR3 lacked stop codons and stayed in frame with V and J; all others were non-productive. CDR3 was defined according to IMGT convention as the region running from the second conserved V-encoded cysteine to the conserved J-encoded phenylalanine. The earlier analysis of 550 to 650 of the donors excluded any sequence lacking an unambiguous match to a single V gene segment. An earlier analysis of over 450 of the donors classified V segments as functional when productive rearrangements were above 56.7% and as segregating when the standard deviation between donors was above 5%. A statistical classification framework was built to diagnose cytomegalovirus status from the catalog of TCR beta chain sequences. In a later analysis, V and J genes were assigned by comparing TCR nucleotide sequences against IMGT/GENE-DB human TR gene sequences. The TCRdist pipeline was used in a later analysis to assign CDR3 sequences and most-parsimonious VDJ recombination scenarios. In a later analysis, each TCR beta chain was defined by its CDR3 amino acid sequence together with its V-gene family, and reads without a unique V-gene family were excluded. To address suspected cross-contamination and a sequencing artifact, a later analysis removed several hundred highly shared, low-generation-probability nucleotide sequences. In a later analysis, a clonal expansion index for each public chain was calculated from normalized within-repertoire ranks of inferred template counts. Generation probabilities in a later analysis came from a VDJ recombination model fitted to out-of-frame rearrangements, and those results were checked against IGoR. In a later analysis, TCR-TCR, TCR-HLA and TCR-CMV co-occurrence was scored with hypergeometric tests, and a repertoire-size bias correction was applied to TCR pairs. False discovery rates were estimated in a later analysis by permuting HLA or CMV assignments 20 times. A later analysis grouped co-occurring TCRs with DBSCAN, adding TCRdist sequence similarity when clustering within HLA-allele-positive subsets. Repertoires with fewer than 30,000 or more than 120,000 public chains were left out of co-occurrence clustering, as were five repertoires with anomalous nucleotide sharing. TCRdb stores this immuneACCESS table with in-frame sequences only. Part of the clones is absent; in the studies checked, under half of the shortfall reflects unresolved V genes, and no reason is known for the rest. V, J and clone size reflect that table, while D and trimming were determined from the DNA. In all, the sample holds 130,000 to 150,000 clones, and approximately 80% of those were seen once. Of the sample, over 2.5% falls within the top ten clones.

Points on this clone: This receptor's antigen is unknown. Base qualities were left out, and no much larger clone turns up one base away.

The sequence is built from TRBV5-1 and TRBJ1-1; TRBD1 might be the D gene, on 5 matching bases. Source material: PBMCs. The clonotype originates from a female donor in good health and CMV-seronegative. This receptor carries the CDR3 CASRQDTMNTEAFF. The DNA sequence is given as TGCGCCAGCAGACAGGACACAATGAACACTGAAGCTTTCTTT.